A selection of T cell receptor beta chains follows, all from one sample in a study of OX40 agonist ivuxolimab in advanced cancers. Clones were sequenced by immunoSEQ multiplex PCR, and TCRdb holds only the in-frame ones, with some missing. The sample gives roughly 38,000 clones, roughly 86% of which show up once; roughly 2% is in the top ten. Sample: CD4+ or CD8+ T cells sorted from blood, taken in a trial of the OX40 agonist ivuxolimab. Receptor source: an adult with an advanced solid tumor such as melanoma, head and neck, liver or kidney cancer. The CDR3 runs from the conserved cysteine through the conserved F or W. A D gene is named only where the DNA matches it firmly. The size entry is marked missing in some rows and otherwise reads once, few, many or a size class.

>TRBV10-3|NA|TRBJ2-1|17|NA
CAISDKGAGTSYGEQFF
TGTGCCATCAGTGATAAGGGGGCGGGGACTAGTTACGGCGAGCAGTTCTTC
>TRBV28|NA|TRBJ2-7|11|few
CASSLYYEQYF
TGTGCCAGCAGTCTTTATTACGAGCAGTACTTC
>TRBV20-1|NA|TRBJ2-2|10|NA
CSARGGELFF
TGCAGTGCTAGGGGTGGGGAGCTGTTTTTT
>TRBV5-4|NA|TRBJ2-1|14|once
CASSSFLGVLPLFF
TGTGCCAGCAGCTCGTTTTTAGGAGTCTTGCCTCTGTTCTTC
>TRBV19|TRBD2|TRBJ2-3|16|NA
CASSVRLAGDTDTQYF
TGTGCCAGTAGCGTCCGACTAGCGGGAGACACAGATACGCAGTATTTT
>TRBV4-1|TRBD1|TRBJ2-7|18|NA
CASSQVARRDRGYVAQYF
TGCGCCAGCAGCCAAGTAGCCCGCCGGGACAGGGGCTACGTCGCGCAGTACTTC
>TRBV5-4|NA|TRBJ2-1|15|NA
CASSPPQGAYNEQFF
TGTGCCAGCAGCCCCCCCCAAGGAGCCTACAATGAGCAGTTCTTC
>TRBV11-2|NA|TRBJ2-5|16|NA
CASSLVASMGQETQYF
TGTGCCAGCAGCTTAGTCGCTAGCATGGGGCAAGAGACCCAGTACTTC
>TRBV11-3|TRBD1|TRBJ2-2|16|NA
CASSLSRGGASRELFF
TGTGCCAGCAGCTTATCTAGAGGGGGCGCTTCACGGGAGCTGTTTTTT
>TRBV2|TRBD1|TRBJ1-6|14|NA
CASSEYRGNSPLHF
TGTGCCAGCAGTGAATACAGGGGTAATTCACCCCTCCACTTT
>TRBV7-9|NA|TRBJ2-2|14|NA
CASTTRTVTGELFF
TGTGCCAGCACCACCCGCACGGTCACCGGGGAGCTGTTTTTT
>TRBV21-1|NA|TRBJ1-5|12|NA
CASSKANQPQHF
TGTGCCAGCAGCAAAGCTAATCAGCCCCAGCATTTT
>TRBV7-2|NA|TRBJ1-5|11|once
CASSLTGPQHF
TGTGCCAGCAGCCTGACGGGGCCCCAGCATTTT
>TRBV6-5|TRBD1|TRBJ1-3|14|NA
CASRITGAGNTIYF
TGTGCCAGCAGAATCACAGGGGCTGGAAACACCATATATTTT
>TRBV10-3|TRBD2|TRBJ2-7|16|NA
CAIRGTSGEISYEQYF
TGTGCCATCAGGGGAACTAGCGGGGAGATCTCCTACGAGCAGTACTTC
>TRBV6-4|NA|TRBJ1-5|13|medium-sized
CASSEGSNQPQHF
TGTGCCAGCAGTGAAGGAAGCAATCAGCCCCAGCATTTT
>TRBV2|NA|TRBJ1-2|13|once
CASSRGLNYGYTF
TGTGCCAGCAGTAGAGGGTTAAACTATGGCTACACCTTC
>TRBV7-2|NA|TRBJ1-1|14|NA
CASSLSVGSTEAFF
TGTGCCAGCAGCTTATCCGTAGGGTCGACTGAAGCTTTCTTT
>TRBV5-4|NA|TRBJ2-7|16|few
CASSFTDGQSSYEQYF
TGTGCCAGCAGCTTTACCGACGGGCAGAGCTCCTACGAGCAGTACTTC
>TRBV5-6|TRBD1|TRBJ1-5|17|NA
CASSLLAGGGGNQPQHF
TGTGCCAGCAGCTTGTTAGCAGGGGGCGGTGGCAATCAGCCCCAGCATTTT
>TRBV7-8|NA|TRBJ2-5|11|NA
CASSPKETQYF
TGTGCCAGCAGCCCAAAAGAGACCCAGTACTTC
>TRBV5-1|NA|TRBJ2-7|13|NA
CASSSGRSYEQYF
TGCGCCAGCAGCTCCGGACGGAGCTACGAGCAGTACTTC
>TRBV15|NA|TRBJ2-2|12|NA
CATSKPMGELFF
TGTGCCACCAGCAAGCCGATGGGGGAGCTGTTTTTT
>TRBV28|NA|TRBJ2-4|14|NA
CASRTTNTKNIQYF
TGTGCCAGCAGGACTACAAATACCAAAAACATTCAGTACTTC
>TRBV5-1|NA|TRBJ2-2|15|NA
CASSSDGANTGELFF
TGCGCCAGCAGCTCCGACGGGGCAAACACCGGGGAGCTGTTTTTT
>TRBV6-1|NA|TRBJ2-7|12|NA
CASSQGGYEQYF
TGTGCCAGCAGCCAGGGGGGCTACGAGCAGTACTTC
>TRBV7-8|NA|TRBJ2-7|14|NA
CASSLGDRNYEQYF
TGTGCCAGCAGCTTAGGCGACAGGAACTACGAGCAGTACTTC
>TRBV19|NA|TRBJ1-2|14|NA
CASTLGSPRDGYTF
TGTGCCAGTACCCTCGGATCGCCCAGAGATGGCTACACCTTC
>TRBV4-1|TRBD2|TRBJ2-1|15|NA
CASSQVTSGGIEQFF
TGCGCCAGCAGCCAAGTGACTAGCGGGGGGATTGAGCAGTTCTTC
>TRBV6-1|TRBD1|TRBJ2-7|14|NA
CASSDRGLSYEQYF
TGTGCCAGCAGTGACAGGGGGCTATCCTACGAGCAGTACTTC
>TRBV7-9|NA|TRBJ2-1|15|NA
CASSRLELSYNEQFF
TGTGCCAGCAGCCGACTAGAACTCTCCTACAATGAGCAGTTCTTC
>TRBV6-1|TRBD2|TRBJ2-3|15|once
CASSRLAPSTDTQYF
TGTGCCAGCAGTCGACTAGCGCCCAGCACAGATACGCAGTATTTT
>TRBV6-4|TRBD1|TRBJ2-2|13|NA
CASSPQGFGELFF
TGTGCCAGCAGCCCACAGGGGTTCGGGGAGCTGTTTTTT
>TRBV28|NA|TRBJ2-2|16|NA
CASSLPTSANTGELFF
TGTGCCAGCAGTTTACCGACAAGTGCGAACACCGGGGAGCTGTTTTTT
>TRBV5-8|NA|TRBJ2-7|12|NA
CASTFNAYEQCF
TGTGCCAGCACCTTTAATGCCTACGAGCAGTGCTTC
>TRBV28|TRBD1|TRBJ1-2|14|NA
CASRRDRNSYGYTF
TGTGCCAGCAGACGGGACAGGAACTCCTATGGCTACACCTTC
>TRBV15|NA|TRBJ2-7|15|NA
CATSGTGSEAYEQYF
TGTGCCACCAGTGGTACAGGGAGTGAAGCCTACGAGCAGTACTTC
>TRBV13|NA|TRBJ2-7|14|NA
CASSFGRGGYEQYF
TGTGCCAGCAGCTTCGGCAGGGGGGGATACGAGCAGTACTTC
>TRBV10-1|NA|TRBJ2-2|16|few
CASSGERGANTGELFF
TGCGCCAGCAGCGGGGAAAGGGGAGCGAACACCGGGGAGCTGTTTTTT
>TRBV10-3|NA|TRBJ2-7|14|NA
CAISAQGRVNEQYF
TGTGCCATCAGTGCTCAGGGAAGGGTGAACGAGCAGTACTTC
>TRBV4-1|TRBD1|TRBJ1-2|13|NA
CASSLWDRDGYTF
TGCGCCAGCAGCCTTTGGGACAGAGATGGCTACACCTTC
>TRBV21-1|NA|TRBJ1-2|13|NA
CASSKSRIYGYTF
TGTGCCAGCAGCAAATCGAGGATATATGGCTACACCTTC
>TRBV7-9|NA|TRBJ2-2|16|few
CASSIRQALKAGELFF
TGTGCCAGCAGCATAAGACAGGCGTTGAAGGCCGGGGAGCTGTTTTTT
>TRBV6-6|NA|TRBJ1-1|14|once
CASSYRTLDTEAFF
TGTGCCAGCAGTTATCGAACCTTGGACACTGAAGCTTTCTTT
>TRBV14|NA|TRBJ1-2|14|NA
CASSQDGGYGGYTF
TGTGCCAGCAGCCAAGATGGAGGGTATGGTGGCTACACCTTC
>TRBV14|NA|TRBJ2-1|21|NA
CASSLEGGVGPWGIGDDEQFF
TGTGCCAGCAGCCTCGAAGGGGGGGTTGGACCGTGGGGCATCGGAGATGATGAGCAGTTCTTC
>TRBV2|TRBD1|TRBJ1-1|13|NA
CASTPGQGLSAFF
TGTGCCAGCACTCCCGGACAGGGTCTTTCAGCTTTCTTT
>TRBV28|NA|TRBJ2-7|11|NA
CASTGSYEQYF
TGTGCCAGCACCGGATCCTACGAGCAGTACTTC
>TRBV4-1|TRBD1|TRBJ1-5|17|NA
CASSQYTQGQGGGNQHF
TGCGCCAGCAGCCAGTACACCCAGGGACAGGGTGGGGGAAACCAGCATTTT
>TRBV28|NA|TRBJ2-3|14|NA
CASTETGATDTQYF
TGTGCCAGCACCGAAACCGGGGCCACAGATACGCAGTATTTT
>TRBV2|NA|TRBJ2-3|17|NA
CASRDKRGGGSTDTQYF
TGTGCCAGCAGAGATAAGCGTGGGGGCGGATCGACAGATACGCAGTATTTT
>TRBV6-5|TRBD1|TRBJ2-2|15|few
CASRSGQVNTGELFF
TGTGCCAGCAGGTCGGGACAGGTCAACACCGGGGAGCTGTTTTTT
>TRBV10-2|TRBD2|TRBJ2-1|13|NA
CASSETSDNEQFF
TGCGCCAGCAGTGAGACTAGCGACAATGAGCAGTTCTTC